Below, one TCR beta chain is given with its context. Authors' methods: It was from reference gene primer amplification that nucleated cell counts were estimated. The method was immunoSEQ multiplex PCR; TCRdb's version includes in-frame clones alone and lacks a portion of them. The V and J calls and clone size come from that table; D and trimming were worked out from the DNA. The data show some 220,000 clones, 80% to 85% seen once. The record originates from a study of blood T cell repertoires in COVID-19. Study-level information: Collection of acute and convalescent COVID-19 samples took place in the United States, Italy and Spain. Sources were T cells, B-cell-depleted T cells, or PBMCs; the material itself was cDNA or gDNA.

The V gene end was trimmed by 6 bases and the J gene end by 8 bases; junction bases not matched to a gene: 6. Germline V lookup: CDR1 MNHEY, CDR2 SVGAGI. This CDR3 is built from 13 residues. The clonotype was recovered from a woman aged 55-69 years who had recovered from COVID-19. The sequencing sample was made of peripheral blood. V and J are TRBV6-5 and TRBJ2-1; 8 bases line up with TRBD2. The CDR3 is CASRRPTSDEQFF. CDR3 sequence (DNA): TGTGCCAGCAGACGACCGACTAGCGATGAGCAGTTCTTC.